This entry describes one T cell receptor (beta chain). CDR1 LNHDA and CDR2 SQIVND come from the germline V gene (reference sequence). V was pared by 5 bases and J by 2 bases, with 13 bases between. The length of the CDR3 is 15 residues. The time point is: newly diagnosed GD, antithyroid drugs for less than 3 months. Making the TCR library involved RNA that had been extracted from PBMCs. The sample originates from a study of regulatory T cells in long-lasting Graves disease. As for the study in general: Graves' patients, diagnosed recently, had received antithyroid drugs under 3 months.

Investigators prepared the TCR beta libraries by applying iRepertoire HTBI primers and Arm-PCR of CDR3 regions. Original data processing: The samples included 60 to 75 TRBV and 14 to 15 TRBJ segments. TCRdb re-derived calls from the multiplex PCR reads in MiXCR, one entry per CDR3 protein. The V and J calls reflect TCRdb's pipeline rather than the authors' work. The data contain over 350,000 distinct CDR3 sequences, less than 15% of them seen just once; the ten biggest clones take up over 15%. The same specimen was also included in a second study, on T cells in Graves' hyperthyroidism and ophthalmopathy. That investigation notes: Using the HTBI primer set, a first-round RT-PCR was run on the TCR CDR3.

The V call is TRBV19, the J call TRBJ2-1; tentatively, D is TRBD2 (7 bases). This TCR was recovered from a woman aged 45-65 years with Graves disease. This specimen was peripheral blood mononuclear cells (PBMCs), taken at new diagnosis, from a patient treated with antithyroid drugs. The CDR3 region is CASSRGGGPYNEQFF. In DNA form, the CDR3 reads TGTGCCAGTAGTCGAGGGGGGGGGCCCTACAATGAGCAGTTCTTC.